This T cell receptor (beta chain) was recovered during a study of graft-versus-host responses after intestinal transplantation (dated by TCRdb to about 2021). The study in broad terms: Multivisceral, liver-intestinal, or isolated intestinal transplants were received by the recipients. Every recipient was given anti-thymocyte globulin induction, followed by approximately 3 years of maintenance tacrolimus and steroids. Donor T cell macrochimerism was defined as a peak of at least 4% donor T cells among recipient peripheral blood mononuclear cells. Of the roughly 25 intestinal transplant recipients enrolled in the cohort, one of whom was a retransplant, a few patients without pretransplant specimens were excluded. To identify alloreactive clones, pre-transplant mixed lymphocyte reaction products were sequenced and compared with unstimulated pre-transplant donor and recipient T cells. Instead of going to the commercial service, samples from a few later patients were sequenced in-house on an Illumina MiSeq and processed with MiXCR. After intestinal transplantation, graft-versus-host and host-versus-graft alloreactive T cell clones in the graft, circulation and bone marrow were tracked using bulk TCR-beta CDR3 sequencing. Beyond this particular receptor, the publication reports: In the allografts of patients with donor T cell macrochimerism, GvH to HvG T cell clonal ratios were high. The relatively low number and heterogeneity of intestinal transplant patients limited the conclusions. GvH clones were found in recipient bone marrow, and some of the GvH clones appeared earlier in ileal mucosa or blood, which is consistent with an intestinal mucosal origin. Early after transplant, peak levels of circulating GvH clones were found to be associated with declines in HvG clones.

The method was the immunoSEQ multiplex PCR assay. For most patients, genomic DNA was isolated with the Qiagen DNeasy Blood and Tissue Kit and sent frozen to Adaptive Biotechnologies for TCR sequencing. For most patients, genomic DNA was subjected to high-throughput TCR-beta CDR3 sequencing by Adaptive Biotechnologies. As for the authors' bioinformatics: TCR sequencing data were retrieved from Adaptive's ImmunoSEQ software for 18 patients, whereas a few other patients were processed with MiXCR and VDJtools. To correct CD4 versus CD8 sorting errors, any sequence found in both subsets at a frequency ratio below 5:1 was removed. Because the origin of CDR3 nucleotide sequences shared between donor and recipient could not be assigned, those sequences were removed. Alloreactive clones required at least 2-fold expansion over unstimulated cells and minimum CFSE-low frequency of 0.002% (template counts) or 0.001% (read counts). A clone was considered mappable if detected in the sequenced pre-transplant spleen, lymph node, or MLR CFSE-low populations of the donor or recipient. Cumulative frequency of alloreactive clones was calculated as a percentage of all sequences weighted by copy number. TCRdb took this table from immuneACCESS and kept in-frame rearrangements with V and J called. Such tables lack part of the clones; where checked against another copy, unresolved V genes explain under half of the gap, and the rest is unexplained. V, J and clone size were drawn from that table, and D and trimming were deduced from the DNA. A total of more than 80,000 clones appear in this sample, roughly 91% of them only once. Approximately 0.33% of the sample goes to the ten largest clones.

In the paper's terms, the time point label means: cells obtained before transplantation from donor or recipient. CD3+CD4+ and CD3+CD8+ populations were FACS-sorted from unstimulated pre-transplant donor and recipient cells taken from spleen or lymph nodes. Concerning this clone: Its antigen is unknown. Nothing much larger sits one base from this clone, and base qualities are not available.

V is clipped by 0 bases and J by 6 bases, and the sequence between their germline boundaries is 8 bases long. CDR1 MNHEY and CDR2 SMNVEV are derived from the germline V gene (reference sequence). Counted from cysteine to phenylalanine, this CDR3 has 14 amino acids. Only the CDR3 portion is preserved as DNA: 42 bases, with reading frame beginning at the first base. The source is a human donor who received an intestinal transplant. The sequence links TRBV27 to TRBJ2-2; TRBD1 might be the D gene, on 5 matching bases. The material was unstimulated CD4+ T cells sorted from spleen or lymph node cells, obtained before intestinal transplant. The DNA reads as follows: TGTGCCAGCAGTTTATCCTTCAGGGCCGGGGAGCTGTTTTTT. Protein translation: CASSLSFRAGELFF.